These 28 T cell receptor beta chains were all obtained from the same sample, sequenced in a study of blood T cells in healthy people across ages. Using a J-beta primer mix together with a sample-barcoded 5' primer, a second PCR was run for roughly 6 to 12 cycles. Each CDR3 protein is one row after TCRdb ran MiXCR on the 5' RACE reads. The sample holds more than 700,000 distinct CDR3 sequences; roughly 53% are singletons and the top ten take roughly 40%. The material sequenced was blood. Receptors were obtained from an elderly man in good health.

This clonotype turned up a few times. This chain connects TRBV6-1 to TRBJ1-2; possibly TRBD1 for D (5 bases). CDR3 length: 11 residues. Germline V gene lookup returns CDR1 MNHNS and CDR2 SASEGT. Trimming took off 6 bases at V and 8 bases at J, with 10 bases between the two ends. The CDR3 DNA reads as TGTGCCAGCAGAGACAGCGGCGGCTACACCTTC. Translated: CASRDSGGYTF.

A note on this clonotype: A much larger clone lies one base from this, so it may be a read error. The V and J genes are TRBV20-1 and TRBJ2-3; D gene ambiguous. Looked up from germline, CDR1 is DFQATT and CDR2 is SNEGSKA (reference sequence). V lost 3 bases to trimming and J lost 1 base, with 8 bases between them. This CDR3 has 13 amino acids. For the CDR3, the DNA is TGCAGTGCTAGTTTGTTACGCACAGATACGCAGTATTTT. Protein product: CSASLLRTDTQYF.

The gene calls are TRBV11-2 and TRBJ2-1; no firm D call. Trimming pared 5 bases from V and 13 bases from J, leaving 18 bases between. The CDR3 has 13 residues. Germline assignment: CDR1 SGHAT and CDR2 FQNNGV. The CDR3 loop reads CASSEQVQETQFF. In DNA form, the CDR3 reads TGTGCCAGCAGCGAACAAGTTCAAGAGACCCAGTTCTTC.

J is TRBJ2-7 and V is TRBV29-1; D ambiguous. CDR1 is SQVTM and CDR2 is ANQGSEA in the germline V gene. This CDR3 region has 11 residues. V was shortened by 3 bases and J by 4 bases, with 7 bases between the two germline ends. CDR3 protein: CSVDDAYEQYF. The CDR3 bases are TGCAGCGTTGACGATGCGTACGAGCAGTACTTC.

The J gene is TRBJ2-3, the V gene TRBV5-1; D ambiguous. CDR1 is SGHRS, CDR2 YFSETQ, per germline. The CDR3 runs 13 residues. V lost 0 bases to trimming and J lost 14 bases, with 16 bases between them. The CDR3 protein is CASSLARAGDAYF. CDR3 nucleotides: TGCGCCAGCAGCTTGGCCAGAGCCGGAGACGCGTATTTT.

This clonotype was counted a few times. V gene TRBV29-1 combines with J gene TRBJ2-3, with TRBD1 matching 8 bases. The germline V gene has CDR1 SQVTM and CDR2 ANQGSEA. The CDR3 contains 15 residues. Losses at the gene ends were 2 bases for V and 14 bases for J; bases not matched to a gene: 18. CDR3 amino acids: CSVERTGNLGRYAYF. CDR3 sequence (DNA): TGCAGCGTTGAACGGACAGGGAACTTAGGCAGATACGCGTATTTT.

The CDR3 DNA sequence: TGTGCCAGCAGTGTGGGTATCGGTAATTCACCCCTCCACTTT. This sequence encodes CASSVGIGNSPLHF. This chain joins TRBV25-1 and TRBJ1-6; D remains unclear. Germline V lookup: CDR1 MGHDK, CDR2 SYGVNS. This CDR3 region has 14 residues. Trimming took 4 bases from V and 6 from J, leaving 10 bases between them.

The CDR3 nucleotides are TGTGCCAGCAGCCCCTACCGGCGGGAGGGTCCCTACGAGCAGTACTTC. Protein sequence: CASSPYRREGPYEQYF. The chain is built from TRBV3-1 and TRBJ2-4; 9 nucleotides align to TRBD2. Judging by the DNA end, TRBJ2-7 fits better; the J call may be wrong. The CDR3 is 16 amino acids. Germline loops: CDR1 LGHDT, CDR2 YNNKEL (reference sequence).

This clonotype was observed a handful of times. This chain joins TRBV20-1 and TRBJ2-7; D gene uncertain. Near its end, the DNA agrees better with TRBJ2-5, so the J call may be wrong. The CDR3 extends over 14 amino acids. CDR1 DFQATT and CDR2 SNEGSKA come from the germline V gene (reference sequence). The CDR3 is CSARDPQLQETQYF. In DNA, the CDR3 is TGCAGTGCTAGAGATCCGCAGCTTCAAGAGACCCAGTACTTC.

This clonotype showed up just once. The chain is built from TRBV29-1 and TRBJ2-1; D unresolved. The CDR3 has 12 amino acids. The V gene's germline CDR1 is SQVTM and CDR2 ANQGSEA. V dropped 4 bases and J dropped 13 bases, with 17 bases sitting between them. The CDR3 protein is CSVVLAGWTQFF. In DNA, the CDR3 is TGCAGCGTTGTTCTGGCCGGGTGGACCCAGTTCTTC.

This rearrangement joins TRBV5-1 to TRBJ2-3; TRBD2 matches at 7 bases. V lost 0 bases to trimming and J lost 1 base; unmatched junction nucleotides: 5. In germline, CDR1 is SGHRS, CDR2 YFSETQ. The CDR3 runs to 16 residues. In nucleotides, the CDR3 is TGCGCCAGCAGCTTGGCGGGGGGACCGGGCACAGATACGCAGTATTTT. Translation gives CASSLAGGPGTDTQYF. The full variable domain, completed using reference TRBV5-1 and TRBJ2-3, is KAGVTQTPRYLIKTRGQQVTLSCSPISGHRSVSWYQQTPGQGLQFLFEYFSETQRNKGNFPGRFSGRQFSNSRSEMNVSTLELGDSALYLCASSLAGGPGTDTQYFGPGTRLTVL.

This clonotype occurred a few times. The J gene is TRBJ2-5, the V gene TRBV28; TRBD2 agrees at 8 bases. The J call is doubtful: the DNA matches TRBJ2-7 better. The germline V gene encodes CDR1 MDHEN and CDR2 SYDVKM. The CDR3 runs 14 residues. The CDR3 coding sequence is TGTGCCAGCATTCAAGGGCGGGAGGTATCCGAGCAGTACTTC. It encodes CASIQGREVSEQYF.

This clonotype was seen a handful of times. The chain employs TRBV7-2 and TRBJ2-5; D not certain. The length of the CDR3 is 12 residues. Trimming took 4 bases from V and 5 from J, leaving 8 bases between them. Germline V gene data show CDR1 as SGHTA and CDR2 as FQGNSA. The CDR3, as DNA: TGTGCCAGCAGCTCGCTAGAGGAGACCCAGTACTTC. Translating it yields CASSSLEETQYF.

V usage is TRBV29-1 and J usage is TRBJ1-4; 7 bases map to TRBD1. Germline V gives CDR1 SQVTM, CDR2 ANQGSEA. Trimming took 0 bases from V and 2 from J; bases not matched to a gene: 18. The CDR3 is 20 amino acids. The chain's CDR3 is CSVEDSGSGTVGPTNEKLFF. The CDR3, as DNA: TGCAGCGTTGAAGATTCCGGTAGCGGGACAGTGGGCCCCACTAATGAAAAACTGTTTTTT.

V is TRBV15 and J is TRBJ2-1; perhaps TRBD2 as D (6 bases). Germline CDR1 and CDR2: LNHNV and YYDKDF (reference sequence). V lost 4 bases and J 9 bases, leaving 19 bases between the germline ends. CDR3 length equals 15 residues. The CDR3 region has the DNA TGTGCCACCAGCACCGGGAGTAACCTTCGGGGTGAGCAGTTCTTC. This codes for CATSTGSNLRGEQFF. The full variable domain, in which reference TRBV15 and TRBJ2-1 provide the parts outside the CDR3, is DAMVIQNPRYQVTQFGKPVTLSCSQTLNHNVMYWYQQKSSQAPKLLFHYYDKDFNNEADTPDNFQSRRPNTSFCFLDIRSPGLGDTAMYLCATSTGSNLRGEQFFGPGTRLTVL.

This clonotype was observed a handful of times. The chain combines TRBV7-2 with TRBJ2-3; TRBD2 might be the D (6 bases). The CDR3 is made up of 15 amino acids. Trimming left V 5 bases short and J 4 bases short, with 16 bases between. CDR1 is SGHTA, CDR2 FQGNSA, per germline. The CDR3 nucleotides read TGTGCCAGCAGCATTCGGGAGAGAAGGTCAGATACGCAGTATTTT. Its translation: CASSIRERRSDTQYF. The variable domain in full, completed from reference TRBV7-2 and TRBJ2-3, reads GAGVSQSPSNKVTEKGKDVELRCDPISGHTALYWYRQSLGQGLEFLIYFQGNSAPDKSGLPSDRFSAERTGGSVSTLTIQRTQQEDSAVYLCASSIRERRSDTQYFGPGTRLTVL.

The chain combines TRBV9 with TRBJ2-7, with 7 bases matching TRBD2. J gave up 2 bases and V 0 bases, and 8 bases lay outside the gene matches. This CDR3 spans 16 amino acids. Germline lookup yields CDR1 SGDLS and CDR2 YYNGEE. Here the CDR3 reads CASSVGASGVPYEQYF. The DNA of the CDR3 is TGTGCCAGCAGCGTAGGGGCTAGCGGAGTCCCCTACGAGCAGTACTTC.

The V and J genes are TRBV11-2 and TRBJ1-2; D uncertain. Per the germline V gene, CDR1 is SGHAT and CDR2 is FQNNGV. This CDR3 is 14 amino acids long. V dropped 4 bases and J dropped 3 bases, with 12 bases sitting between them. CDR3 amino acids: CASSSSLGYYGYTF. As DNA, the CDR3 is TGTGCCAGCAGCTCCAGCTTGGGATACTATGGCTACACCTTC.

The chain employs TRBV7-2 and TRBJ2-7; weak D call: TRBD2 (6 bases). The germline CDR1 and CDR2 sequences are SGHTA and FQGNSA. The CDR3 totals 15 residues. Trimming removed 5 bases from V and 7 bases from J, with 21 bases in between. CDR3 in DNA: TGTGCCAGCAGCCCCCGGGGGTTAGCCCACAATGAGCAGTACTTC. This gives the protein CASSPRGLAHNEQYF.

This clonotype has just a few counts. The rearrangement uses TRBV6-5 and TRBJ2-7; possible D gene TRBD1, 6 bases. V lost 6 bases and J lost 3, with 18 bases in between. The CDR3 length is 15 residues. Germline CDR1 reads MNHEY; CDR2 reads SVGAGI. The DNA for the CDR3 is TGTGCCAGCAGGGGCAGGGGCCCTAGTTACTACGAGCAGTACTTC. Protein: CASRGRGPSYYEQYF.

This chain links TRBV20-1 with TRBJ2-1, with 7 bases lining up with TRBD2. The CDR3 contains 16 residues. V lost 0 bases, J lost 4 bases, and 9 bases stayed unmatched. Germline V gene data show CDR1 as DFQATT and CDR2 as SNEGSKA (reference sequence). The CDR3 region is CSARDWGLPTYNEQFF. The CDR3 DNA reads as TGCAGTGCTAGAGATTGGGGACTACCGACATACAATGAGCAGTTCTTC.

This clonotype was counted between two and nine times. In DNA, the CDR3 is TGTGCCAGCAGCTTAGACCCAGGGAACTATGGCTACACCTTC. Translated, it gives CASSLDPGNYGYTF. The rearrangement uses TRBV7-9 and TRBJ1-2; D possibly corresponds to TRBD1 (5 bases). Germline V gene data show CDR1 as SEHNR and CDR2 as FQNEAQ (reference sequence). The CDR3 contains 14 residues. Deletions cut 1 base from V and 2 bases from J, with 8 bases between.

J is TRBJ2-5 and V is TRBV28; TRBD1 agrees at 7 bases. The ends lost 4 bases at V and 2 bases at J; junction bases unmatched: 16. Germline CDR1 is MDHEN and CDR2 is SYDVKM. The CDR3 covers 18 residues. The CDR3 DNA follows: TGTGCCAGCAGTTCGTCATTCCAAGTGGACAGGCTTCAAGAGACCCAGTACTTC. Encoded protein: CASSSSFQVDRLQETQYF.

The chain employs TRBV7-9 and TRBJ2-4; 9 nucleotides agree with TRBD1. TRBJ2-7 matches the DNA end more closely, so the J call is doubtful. CDR1 and CDR2 (germline): SEHNR, FQNEAQ (reference sequence). This CDR3 is built from 18 residues. Here the CDR3 DNA reads TGTGCCAGCAGCCCCGGGACAGGGAGGCTAGCATCACTAGGCGAGCAGTACTTC. Its translation is CASSPGTGRLASLGEQYF.

V and J are TRBV9 and TRBJ2-4; D is unclear. Germline V gene data show CDR1 as SGDLS and CDR2 as YYNGEE. The CDR3 extends over 13 amino acids. With 3 bases removed from V and 6 bases from J, the gap between germline ends came to 10 bases. The CDR3 is CASSGYQGNIQYF. The CDR3 DNA follows: TGTGCCAGCAGCGGTTATCAAGGAAACATTCAGTACTTC.

V usage is TRBV2 and J usage is TRBJ2-4; the D gene is possibly TRBD1 (5 bases). V was shortened by 3 bases and J by 8 bases, with 8 bases between the two germline ends. The CDR3 loop spans 12 amino acids. Germline lookup yields CDR1 SNHLY and CDR2 FYNNEI. As DNA, the CDR3 is TGTGCCAGCAGTGAGCAGGGCCACATTCAGTACTTC. Its protein product is CASSEQGHIQYF.

This clonotype was picked up a small number of times. J is TRBJ1-2 and V is TRBV28; TRBD1 matches 8 bases. There are 13 residues in the CDR3. CDR1 and CDR2 (germline): MDHEN, SYDVKM. The ends lost 1 base at V and 6 bases at J; junction bases unmatched: 1. Here the CDR3 DNA reads TGTGCCAGCAGTTTATCAGGGGGCGATGGCTACACCTTC. Translated: CASSLSGGDGYTF.

The rearrangement uses TRBV10-3 and TRBJ2-7, with unresolved D. Germline V CDR1 and CDR2: ENHRY, SYGVKD. The CDR3 loop spans 13 amino acids. V lost 2 bases to trimming and J lost 6 bases, with 11 bases between them. The CDR3 here is CAISENPWSEQYF. CDR3 in DNA: TGTGCCATCAGTGAGAACCCCTGGAGCGAGCAGTACTTC.